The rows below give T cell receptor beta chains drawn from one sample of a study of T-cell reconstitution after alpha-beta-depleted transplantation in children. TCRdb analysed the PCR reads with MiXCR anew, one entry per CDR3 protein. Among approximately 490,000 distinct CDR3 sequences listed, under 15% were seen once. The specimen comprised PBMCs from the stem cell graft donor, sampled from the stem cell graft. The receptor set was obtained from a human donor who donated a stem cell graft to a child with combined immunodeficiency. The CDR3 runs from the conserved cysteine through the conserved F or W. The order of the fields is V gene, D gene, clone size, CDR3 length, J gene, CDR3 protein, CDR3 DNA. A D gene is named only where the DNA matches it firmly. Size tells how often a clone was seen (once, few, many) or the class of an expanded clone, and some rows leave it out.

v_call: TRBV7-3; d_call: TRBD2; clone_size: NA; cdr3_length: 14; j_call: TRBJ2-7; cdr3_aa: CASSLLAGVQEQYF; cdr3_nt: TGTGCCAGCAGCTTACTAGCGGGAGTCCAGGAGCAGTACTTC
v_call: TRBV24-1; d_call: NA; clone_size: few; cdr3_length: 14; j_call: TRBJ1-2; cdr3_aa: CATSSTESNYGYTF; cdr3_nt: TGTGCCACCAGTTCAACAGAGTCTAACTATGGCTACACCTTC
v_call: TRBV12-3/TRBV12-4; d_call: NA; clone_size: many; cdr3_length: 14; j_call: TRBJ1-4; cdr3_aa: CASSYSGFNEKLFF; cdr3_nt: TGTGCCAGCAGTTATTCAGGGTTTAATGAAAAACTGTTTTTT
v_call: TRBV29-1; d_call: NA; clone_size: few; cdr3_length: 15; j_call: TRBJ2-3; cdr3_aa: CSVGLSGVSTDTQYF; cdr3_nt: TGCAGCGTTGGGTTGTCGGGGGTTAGCACAGATACGCAGTATTTT
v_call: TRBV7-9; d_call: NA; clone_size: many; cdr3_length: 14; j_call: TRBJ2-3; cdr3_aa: CASSFSVQGDTQYF; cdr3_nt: TGTGCCAGCAGCTTTAGCGTGCAGGGAGATACGCAGTATTTT
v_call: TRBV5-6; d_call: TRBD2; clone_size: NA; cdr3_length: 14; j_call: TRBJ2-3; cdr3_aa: CASRRGGLGDTQYF; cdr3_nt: TGTGCCAGCAGGCGGGGGGGCCTTGGAGATACGCAGTATTTT
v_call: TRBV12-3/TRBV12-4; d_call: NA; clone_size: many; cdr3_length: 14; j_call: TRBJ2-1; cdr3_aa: CASSPGLTYNEQFF; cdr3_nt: TGTGCCAGCAGCCCGGGACTGACCTACAATGAGCAGTTCTTC
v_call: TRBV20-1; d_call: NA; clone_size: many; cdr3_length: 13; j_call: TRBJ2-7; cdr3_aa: CSAIPTSSYEQYF; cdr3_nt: TGCAGTGCTATTCCGACTAGCTCCTACGAGCAGTACTTC
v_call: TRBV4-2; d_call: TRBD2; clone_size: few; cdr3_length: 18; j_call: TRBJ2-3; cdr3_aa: CASSQDAWTSGPTDTQYF; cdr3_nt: TGTGCCAGCAGCCAAGATGCGTGGACTAGCGGCCCCACAGATACGCAGTATTTT
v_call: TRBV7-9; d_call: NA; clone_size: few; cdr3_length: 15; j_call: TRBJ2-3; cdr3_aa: CASSLQRSVADTQYF; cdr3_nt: TGTGCCAGCAGCTTACAGAGATCGGTTGCGGATACGCAGTATTTT
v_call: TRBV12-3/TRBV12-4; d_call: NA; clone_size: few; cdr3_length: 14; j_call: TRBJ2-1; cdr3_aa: CASSPDRRGNEQFF; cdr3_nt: TGTGCCAGCAGTCCCGACAGGAGGGGTAATGAGCAGTTCTTC
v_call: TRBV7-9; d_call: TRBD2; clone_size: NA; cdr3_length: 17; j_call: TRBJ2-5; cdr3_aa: CASMTPRPGGRQETQYF; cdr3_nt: TGTGCCAGCATGACTCCGCGTCCCGGCGGGAGGCAAGAGACCCAGTACTTC
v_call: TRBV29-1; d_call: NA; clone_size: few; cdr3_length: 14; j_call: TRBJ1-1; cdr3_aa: CSVVFVSGNTEAFF; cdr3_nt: TGCAGCGTTGTTTTCGTTTCAGGGAACACTGAAGCTTTCTTT
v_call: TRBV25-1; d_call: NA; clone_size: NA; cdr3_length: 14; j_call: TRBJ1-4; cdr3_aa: CASSNGRLNEKLFF; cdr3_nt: TGTGCCAGCAGTAACGGACGGTTGAATGAAAAACTGTTTTTT
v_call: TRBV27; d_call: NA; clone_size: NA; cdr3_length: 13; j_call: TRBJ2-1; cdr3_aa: CASRPIGVNEQFF; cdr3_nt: TGTGCCAGCAGGCCTATTGGGGTCAATGAGCAGTTCTTC
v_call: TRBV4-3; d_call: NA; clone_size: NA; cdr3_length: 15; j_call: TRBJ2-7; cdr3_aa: CASSQGPRGSYEQYF; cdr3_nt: TGCGCCAGCAGCCAAGGGCCCCGAGGCTCCTACGAGCAGTACTTC